This T cell receptor (beta chain) was identified in a study of beta chain features in type 1 diabetes. Study results and caveats: The study found moderately but significantly shorter TCRB CDR3s in all four CD4+ subsets of Type 1 diabetes patients.

Per the germline V gene, CDR1 is MNHEY and CDR2 is SVGAGI. The J segment lost 8 bases and the V segment lost 2 bases, leaving 8 bases of the junction unmatched. This CDR3 has 14 residues. cDNA synthesis used the whole RNA isolate, giving expressed TCRB sequences. Generated by immunoSEQ multiplex PCR, the TCRdb table keeps only in-frame clones and is missing some. The sample shows around 690,000 clones, around 12% of them seen only once. CD45RO/CCR7/CD25/CD127/CD95/CD27 separated CD4+ naive, central memory, regulatory and stem cell-like memory cells by sorting. This clone has a handful of counts. Its antigen is unknown.

This receptor was taken from a man aged 25-45 years with type 1 diabetes. The source material was naive CD4+ T cells from blood. V is TRBV6-5 and J is TRBJ1-2; 7 bases line up with TRBD1. The CDR3 here is CASSYRRDRGGYTF. The CDR3 region has the DNA TGTGCCAGCAGTTACCGTCGGGACAGAGGAGGCTACACCTTC.